The source of this T cell receptor beta chain is a study of response to subunit inactivated influenza vaccine. A word on this clonotype: The antigen remains unidentified.

The CDR3 runs 15 residues. The germline V gene encodes CDR1 DFQATT and CDR2 SNEGSKA (reference sequence). The V and J ends lost 4 bases and 4 bases, in that order; junction bases with no gene match: 12. Whole-study results and caveats: Authors suggested each seasonal influenza vaccination recruits few new T cells.

TCRdb recomputed calls from the RT-PCR reads with MiXCR, one row per CDR3 protein. The sample has about 520,000 distinct CDR3 sequences; approximately 9.9% are singletons. J is TRBJ1-1 and V is TRBV20-1; 7 bases fit TRBD1. This clonotype originated in a man aged 45 to 65 who received an inactivated influenza vaccine. The sample here was PBMCs from blood, taken more than 35 days after vaccination. Here the CDR3 DNA reads TGCAGTGCTAAAAAATTCGGGACAGATGCCACTGAAGCTTTCTTT. Translated, it gives CSAKKFGTDATEAFF.